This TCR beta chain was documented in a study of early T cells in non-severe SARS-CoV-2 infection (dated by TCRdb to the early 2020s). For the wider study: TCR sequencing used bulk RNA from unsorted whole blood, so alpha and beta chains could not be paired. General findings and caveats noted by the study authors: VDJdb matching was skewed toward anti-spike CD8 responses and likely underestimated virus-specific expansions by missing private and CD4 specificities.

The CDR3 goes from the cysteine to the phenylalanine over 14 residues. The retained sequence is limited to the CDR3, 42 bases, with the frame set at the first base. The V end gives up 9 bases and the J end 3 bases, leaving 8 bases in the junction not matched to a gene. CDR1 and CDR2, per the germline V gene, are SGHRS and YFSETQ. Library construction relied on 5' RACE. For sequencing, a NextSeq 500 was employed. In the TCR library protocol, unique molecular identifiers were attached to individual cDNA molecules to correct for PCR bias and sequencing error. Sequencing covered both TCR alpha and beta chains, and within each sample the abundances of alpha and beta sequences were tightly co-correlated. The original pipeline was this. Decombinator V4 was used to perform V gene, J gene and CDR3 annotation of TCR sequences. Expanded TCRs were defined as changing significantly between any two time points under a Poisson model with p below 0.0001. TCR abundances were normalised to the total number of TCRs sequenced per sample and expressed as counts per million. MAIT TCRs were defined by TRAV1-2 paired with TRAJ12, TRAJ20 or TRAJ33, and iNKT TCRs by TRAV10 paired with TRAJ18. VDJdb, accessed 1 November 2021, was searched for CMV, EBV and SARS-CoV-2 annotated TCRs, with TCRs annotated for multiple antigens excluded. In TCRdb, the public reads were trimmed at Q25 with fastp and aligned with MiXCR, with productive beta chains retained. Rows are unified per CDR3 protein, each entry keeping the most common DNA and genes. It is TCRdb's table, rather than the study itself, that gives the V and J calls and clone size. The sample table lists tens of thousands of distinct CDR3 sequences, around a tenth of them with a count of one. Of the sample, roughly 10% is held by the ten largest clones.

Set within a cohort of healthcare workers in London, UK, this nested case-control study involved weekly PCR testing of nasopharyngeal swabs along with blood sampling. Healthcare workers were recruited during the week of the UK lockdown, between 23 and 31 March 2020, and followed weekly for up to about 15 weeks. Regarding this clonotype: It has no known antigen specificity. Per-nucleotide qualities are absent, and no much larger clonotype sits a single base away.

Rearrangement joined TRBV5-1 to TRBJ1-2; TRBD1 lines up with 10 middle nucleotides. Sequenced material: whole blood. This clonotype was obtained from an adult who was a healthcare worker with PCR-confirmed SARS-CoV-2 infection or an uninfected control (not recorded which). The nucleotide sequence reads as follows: TGCGCCACCCAAACTGGACAGGGGGACTATGGCTACACCTTC. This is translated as CATQTGQGDYGYTF.